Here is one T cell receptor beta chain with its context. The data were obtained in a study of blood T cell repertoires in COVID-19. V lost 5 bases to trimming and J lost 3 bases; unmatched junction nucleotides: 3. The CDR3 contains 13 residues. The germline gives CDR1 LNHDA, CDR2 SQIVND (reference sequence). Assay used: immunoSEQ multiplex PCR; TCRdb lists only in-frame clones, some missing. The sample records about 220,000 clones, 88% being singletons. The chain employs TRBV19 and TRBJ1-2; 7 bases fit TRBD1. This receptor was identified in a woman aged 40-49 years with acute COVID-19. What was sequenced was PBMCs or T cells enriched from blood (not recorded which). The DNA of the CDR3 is TGTGCCAGTAGTGCCGACAGGGACTATGGCTACACCTTC. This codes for CASSADRDYGYTF.